Below, 20 T cell receptor beta chains from the same sample are listed, as sequenced in a study of technical replicates of blood from several donors. Measured with immunoSEQ multiplex PCR; TCRdb has only the in-frame clones, and not every one. The sample has 99,000 or so clones, approximately 95% seen once. Material: T cells isolated from PBMCs. The receptor source for this set is a human donor in good health.

The chain is built from TRBV27 and TRBJ2-5, with 7 bases lining up with TRBD1. V gave up 2 bases and J gave up 5 bases; unmatched junction bases: 5. Germline V gene lookup returns CDR1 MNHEY and CDR2 SMNVEV (reference sequence). The CDR3 loop spans 14 amino acids. Here the CDR3 DNA reads TGTGCCAGCAGTTTAGAGACAGGGTCCGAGACCCAGTACTTC. Encoded protein: CASSLETGSETQYF.

This chain uses TRBV7-9 with TRBJ1-4, with D unclear. Trimming took off 5 bases at V and 8 bases at J, with 18 bases between the two ends. There are 15 residues in the CDR3. Germline values: CDR1 SEHNR, CDR2 FQNEAQ (reference sequence). The CDR3 here is CASSPGRERGEKLFF. The CDR3 nucleotides are TGTGCCAGCAGCCCCGGCCGGGAGCGAGGGGAAAAACTGTTTTTT.

This rearrangement joins TRBV5-1 to TRBJ2-6; 7 nucleotides align to TRBD1. J was trimmed by 4 bases and V by 0 bases; bases with no gene match: 4. Looked up from germline, CDR1 is SGHRS and CDR2 is YFSETQ. The CDR3 has 16 amino acids. The CDR3 DNA sequence: TGCGCCAGCAGCTTGGCGACAGGGTCCGGGGCCAACGTCCTGACTTTC. It codes for CASSLATGSGANVLTF.

The chain is built from TRBV10-3 and TRBJ1-2, with TRBD1 matching over 10 bases. CDR3 length equals 16 residues. Germline CDR1 and CDR2: ENHRY and SYGVKD. V lost 2 bases, J lost 6 bases, and 9 bases stayed unmatched. CDR3 loop: CAISEMGRQGAHGYTF. The CDR3 DNA reads TGTGCCATCAGTGAGATGGGGAGACAGGGGGCCCATGGCTACACCTTC.

The chain carries TRBV11-1 and TRBJ1-1; 9 bases align to TRBD1. CDR3 length: 17 amino acids. Germline lookup yields CDR1 SGHAT and CDR2 FQDESV (reference sequence). Trimming cost V 2 bases and J 0 bases; bases outside gene matches: 7. CDR3 loop: CASSLSIGTGMNTEAFF. The CDR3 DNA reads as TGTGCCAGCAGCTTAAGTATTGGGACAGGGATGAACACTGAAGCTTTCTTT.

The chain is built from TRBV6-5 and TRBJ2-2; TRBD2 aligns across 10 bases. This CDR3 spans 16 amino acids. Germline V gives CDR1 MNHEY, CDR2 SVGAGI. V lost 0 bases, J lost 6 bases, and 4 bases stayed unmatched. This CDR3 is CASSYSKLAGPGELFF. In DNA, the CDR3 is TGTGCCAGCAGTTACTCGAAACTAGCGGGGCCCGGGGAGCTGTTTTTT.

The chain links TRBV18 to TRBJ1-1, with TRBD1 matching over 8 bases. Germline values: CDR1 KGHSH, CDR2 LQKENI. With 2 bases clipped from V and 1 base from J, the junction kept 6 bases outside the gene matches. The CDR3 is 16 residues long. Written as DNA, the CDR3 is TGTGCCAGCTCACCAGAGCAGGGGGCATGGAACACTGAAGCTTTCTTT. Translated: CASSPEQGAWNTEAFF.

This clone was observed once. The chain is built from TRBV2 and TRBJ2-7; D may be TRBD1 (6 bases). CDR1 SNHLY and CDR2 FYNNEI come from the germline V gene. This CDR3 region has 15 residues. With 6 bases removed from V and 4 bases from J, the gap between germline ends came to 19 bases. For the CDR3, the DNA is TGTGCCAGCAGCCGGACAGTCCCCCAAATTTACGAGCAGTACTTC. Translation: CASSRTVPQIYEQYF.

This chain joins TRBV11-3 and TRBJ2-6, with 8 bases fitting TRBD2. CDR1 and CDR2 (germline): SGHNT, YENEEA. CDR3 length equals 19 residues. Trimming cost V 5 bases and J 0 bases; bases outside gene matches: 12. CDR3 amino acids: CASSRGLSGGYSGANVLTF. As DNA, the CDR3 is TGTGCCAGCAGCCGCGGTCTGAGCGGGGGCTACTCTGGGGCCAACGTCCTGACTTTC.

The V and J genes are TRBV6-1 and TRBJ1-6, with unresolved D. This CDR3 spans 15 amino acids. The germline gives CDR1 MNHNS, CDR2 SASEGT. V gave up 2 bases and J gave up 7 bases, with 12 bases separating them. For the CDR3, the DNA is TGTGCCAGCAGTGAATTTGGCGGGTGGAATTCACCCCTCCACTTT. Protein: CASSEFGGWNSPLHF.

The rearrangement joins TRBV13 to TRBJ1-1, with TRBD1 identical over 10 bases. The CDR3 covers 14 residues. Germline CDR1 reads PRHDT; CDR2 reads FYEKMQ (reference sequence). V shed 3 bases and J 11 bases; nucleotides not matched to a gene: 9. CDR3 nucleotide sequence: TGTGCCAGCAGCTTCCCTGGACAGGGGGTGGGTGCTTTCTTT. This sequence encodes CASSFPGQGVGAFF. Full variable domain (remainder filled in from reference TRBV13 and TRBJ1-1): AAGVIQSPRHLIKEKRETATLKCYPIPRHDTVYWYQQGPGQDPQFLISFYEKMQSDKGSIPDRFSAQQFSDYHSELNMSSLELGDSALYFCASSFPGQGVGAFFGQGTRLTVV.

This chain uses TRBV9 with TRBJ1-5, with D possibly matching TRBD1 (5 bases). The CDR3 has 15 amino acids. Per germline, CDR1 SGDLS and CDR2 YYNGEE. The germline V and J ends were trimmed by 0 bases and 8 bases, with 15 bases remaining between them. CDR3 amino acids: CASSVAGGEVEPQHF. DNA for the CDR3: TGTGCCAGCAGCGTAGCTGGGGGGGAGGTGGAGCCCCAGCATTTT. Looking up the rest from reference TRBV9 and TRBJ1-5 gives the full variable domain: DSGVTQTPKHLITATGQRVTLRCSPRSGDLSVYWYQQSLDQGLQFLIQYYNGEERAKGNILERFSAQQFPDLHSELNLSSLELGDSALYFCASSVAGGEVEPQHFGDGTRLSIL.

V is TRBV15 and J is TRBJ2-1; perhaps TRBD1 as D (5 bases). V was cut by 2 bases and J by 10 bases, with 12 bases left in between. The CDR3 is 13 residues long. Germline V gene data show CDR1 as LNHNV and CDR2 as YYDKDF (reference sequence). CDR3 amino acids: CATSRTGQWEQFF. The CDR3 bases are TGTGCCACCAGCAGAACAGGACAATGGGAGCAGTTCTTC.

The rearrangement joins TRBV4-1 to TRBJ2-1; 15 bases map to TRBD2. Trimming at V came to 4 bases and at J to 0 bases, leaving 4 bases not matched to a gene. Germline V gene lookup returns CDR1 MGHRA and CDR2 YSYEKL. There are 18 residues in the CDR3. The CDR3 here is CASSRLGLAGGSYNEQFF. The CDR3 DNA reads as TGCGCCAGCAGCCGCCTGGGACTAGCGGGGGGCTCCTACAATGAGCAGTTCTTC.

This clone was found once. The chain couples TRBV19 to TRBJ1-3; TRBD1 agrees at 7 bases. Germline V CDR1 and CDR2: LNHDA, SQIVND (reference sequence). CDR3 size: 15 residues. CDR3: CHSYPRGLGGNTIYF. The CDR3 coding sequence is TGTCATTCTTACCCGAGGGGGCTAGGTGGAAACACCATATATTTT.

V is TRBV15 and J is TRBJ2-3; weak D call: TRBD2 (6 bases). Germline V CDR1 and CDR2: LNHNV, YYDKDF (reference sequence). Trimming pared 3 bases from V and 9 bases from J, leaving 10 bases between. There are 12 residues in the CDR3. The CDR3 spells CATSSTAGTQYF. DNA for the CDR3: TGTGCCACCAGCAGCACGGCGGGGACGCAGTATTTT.

This clone has a single count. The chain uses TRBV28 and TRBJ2-7; possibly TRBD1 for D (6 bases). This CDR3 spans 13 amino acids. Per the germline V gene, CDR1 is MDHEN and CDR2 is SYDVKM. V was trimmed by 6 bases and J by 4 bases, leaving 13 bases between them. CDR3 in amino acids: CASSPRTDYEQYF. Written as DNA, the CDR3 is TGTGCCAGCAGCCCAAGGACAGATTACGAGCAGTACTTC.

V gene TRBV6-5 combines with J gene TRBJ1-1, with TRBD1 matching 8 bases. The CDR3 is 12 amino acids. In germline, CDR1 is MNHEY, CDR2 SVGAGI. The V segment lost 6 bases and the J segment 11 bases; nucleotides outside the gene matches: 8. CDR3 protein: CASRPGQGAAFF. The CDR3 DNA reads as TGTGCCAGCAGGCCCGGGCAGGGGGCTGCTTTCTTT.

This clone has only one observation. The V call is TRBV5-1, the J call TRBJ2-1; 7 bases agree with TRBD2. CDR3 length: 14 amino acids. The V and J ends lost 0 bases and 8 bases, in that order; junction bases with no gene match: 5. The germline CDR1 and CDR2 sequences are SGHRS and YFSETQ. The CDR3 is CASSLEAGKDEQFF. DNA for the CDR3: TGCGCCAGCAGCTTGGAAGCGGGAAAGGATGAGCAGTTCTTC.

The chain employs TRBV27 and TRBJ2-4, with 10 bases identical to TRBD2. Germline CDR1 is MNHEY and CDR2 is SMNVEV (reference sequence). The CDR3 length is 18 residues. Trimming cost V 3 bases and J 5 bases; bases outside gene matches: 13. The CDR3 loop is CASSFRGGLAGDQNIQYF. As DNA, the CDR3 is TGTGCCAGCAGTTTTCGAGGCGGTCTAGCGGGAGATCAAAACATTCAGTACTTC.